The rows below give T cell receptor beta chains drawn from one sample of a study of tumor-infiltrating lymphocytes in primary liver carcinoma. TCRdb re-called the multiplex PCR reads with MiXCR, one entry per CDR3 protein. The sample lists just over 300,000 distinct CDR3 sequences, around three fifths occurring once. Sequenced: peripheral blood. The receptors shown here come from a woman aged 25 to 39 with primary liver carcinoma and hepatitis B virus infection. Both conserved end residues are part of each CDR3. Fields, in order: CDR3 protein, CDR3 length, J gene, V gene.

CDR3 protein: CASRLLAGLDNEQFF
CDR3 length: 15
J gene: TRBJ2-1
V gene: TRBV6-1

CDR3 protein: CASSLVGSYNEQFF
CDR3 length: 14
J gene: TRBJ2-1
V gene: TRBV5-4

CDR3 protein: CANGSMGSYEQYF
CDR3 length: 13
J gene: TRBJ2-7
V gene: TRBV12-3/TRBV12-4

CDR3 protein: CASSFRVTGDEQYF
CDR3 length: 14
J gene: TRBJ2-4
V gene: TRBV5-5

CDR3 protein: CASSPRTGVDTETFF
CDR3 length: 15
J gene: TRBJ1-1
V gene: TRBV11-3

CDR3 protein: CASSHRSEQYF
CDR3 length: 11
J gene: TRBJ2-7
V gene: TRBV5-1

CDR3 protein: CASSRRGTELYKQYF
CDR3 length: 15
J gene: TRBJ2-7
V gene: TRBV4-1

CDR3 protein: CASRPTGLGYEQYF
CDR3 length: 14
J gene: TRBJ2-7
V gene: TRBV7-8

CDR3 protein: CASSPIAGIETQYF
CDR3 length: 14
J gene: TRBJ2-5
V gene: TRBV12-3/TRBV12-4

CDR3 protein: CATSDWGAGWEQFF
CDR3 length: 14
J gene: TRBJ2-1
V gene: TRBV24-1

CDR3 protein: CASSGQDTEAFF
CDR3 length: 12
J gene: TRBJ1-1
V gene: TRBV14

CDR3 protein: CASGATGIDKQFF
CDR3 length: 13
J gene: TRBJ2-1
V gene: TRBV12-5

CDR3 protein: CASSFGSVETQYF
CDR3 length: 13
J gene: TRBJ2-5
V gene: TRBV5-4

CDR3 protein: CASSLDQTELAKNIQCF
CDR3 length: 17
J gene: TRBJ2-4
V gene: TRBV6-1

CDR3 protein: CASSQALTGSDVQYF
CDR3 length: 15
J gene: TRBJ2-7
V gene: TRBV4-1

CDR3 protein: CASSFMVRVGVNEQFF
CDR3 length: 16
J gene: TRBJ2-1
V gene: TRBV7-9

CDR3 protein: CANGGVATGTGNTIYF
CDR3 length: 16
J gene: TRBJ1-3
V gene: TRBV12-3/TRBV12-4

CDR3 protein: CASSPGTGINSDTQYF
CDR3 length: 16
J gene: TRBJ2-3
V gene: TRBV5-1

CDR3 protein: CAMSHGYTF
CDR3 length: 9
J gene: TRBJ1-2
V gene: TRBV30

CDR3 protein: CSVVSSTRNIIYF
CDR3 length: 13
J gene: TRBJ1-3
V gene: TRBV29-1

CDR3 protein: CASINIYHGQSHNEQFF
CDR3 length: 17
J gene: TRBJ2-1
V gene: TRBV12-3/TRBV12-4

CDR3 protein: CASSLISGRANEQFF
CDR3 length: 15
J gene: TRBJ2-1
V gene: TRBV11-3

CDR3 protein: CASSHPVIFREGAGGTDTQYF
CDR3 length: 21
J gene: TRBJ2-3
V gene: TRBV4-1

CDR3 protein: CASRSMGSYEQYF
CDR3 length: 13
J gene: TRBJ2-7
V gene: TRBV12-3/TRBV12-4

CDR3 protein: CASSHTDRGIAKNIQYF
CDR3 length: 17
J gene: TRBJ2-4
V gene: TRBV4-3

CDR3 protein: CASGLDYGTGSREQYF
CDR3 length: 16
J gene: TRBJ2-7
V gene: TRBV12-5

CDR3 protein: CASRRGYGEQFF
CDR3 length: 12
J gene: TRBJ2-1
V gene: TRBV13